Listed below are T cell receptor beta chains from one sample, sequenced in a study of blood T cell repertoires in COVID-19. Some clones are missing from TCRdb's copy, which holds only in-frame ones; the method was immunoSEQ multiplex PCR. The sample has some 300,000 clones; around nine tenths are singletons. Sequencing was done on a sample of peripheral blood. The receptors originated from a man aged 70 or older with acute or convalescent COVID-19. Both conserved end residues are part of each CDR3. The D gene is left open where the match is weak. A clone size is listed for some rows: how often the clone was seen (once, few, many), or a class if it is expanded.

J,V,size,D,CDR3,DNA
TRBJ1-3,TRBV2,-,-,CASNPGHRSGNTIYF,TGTGCCAGCAACCCGGGACACCGCTCTGGAAACACCATATATTTT
TRBJ2-2,TRBV19,-,TRBD2,CASSMRTSGRRWDTGELFF,TGTGCCAGTAGTATGAGGACTAGCGGGAGAAGGTGGGACACCGGGGAGCTGTTTTTT
TRBJ1-1,TRBV27,-,-,CASSLVGHVSTEAFF,TGTGCCAGCAGTTTAGTTGGTCATGTGAGTACTGAAGCTTTCTTT
TRBJ2-5,TRBV27,-,TRBD2,CASRLLGGLAGDRGLGETQYF,TGTGCCAGCAGGCTCCTGGGGGGACTAGCGGGAGATAGGGGGTTGGGGGAGACCCAGTACTTC
TRBJ2-5,TRBV7-2,-,TRBD1,CASRTTGGQETQYF,TGTGCCAGCAGAACGACAGGGGGCCAGGAGACCCAGTACTTC
TRBJ2-1,TRBV7-2,-,TRBD2,CASSLVWGGRLAGGNEQFF,TGTGCCAGCAGCTTAGTATGGGGGGGAAGGCTAGCGGGAGGAAATGAGCAGTTCTTC
TRBJ1-2,TRBV15,few,-,CATSSTWVGNYGYTF,TGTGCCACCAGCAGCACCTGGGTGGGCAACTATGGCTACACCTTC
TRBJ2-3,TRBV9,-,TRBD2,CASSAGTTNTQYF,TGTGCCAGCAGCGCCGGGACTACCAATACGCAGTATTTT
TRBJ2-3,TRBV18,-,-,CASSPNKGADTQYF,TGTGCCAGCTCACCAAATAAGGGGGCAGATACGCAGTATTTT
TRBJ1-5,TRBV28,-,-,CASSEQHQPQHF,TGTGCCAGCTCCGAACAGCATCAGCCCCAGCATTTT
TRBJ2-1,TRBV6-5,-,TRBD2,CASRVSGPSYNEQFF,TGTGCCAGCAGGGTTAGCGGGCCCTCCTACAATGAGCAGTTCTTC
TRBJ2-1,TRBV24-1,-,-,CATSDSQGIDNEQFF,TGTGCCACCAGTGATTCACAGGGAATAGACAATGAGCAGTTCTTC
TRBJ1-6,TRBV3-1/TRBV3-2,few,-,CASSQDNCPPWPNSPLHF,TGTGCCAGCAGCCAAGATAATTGCCCTCCGTGGCCCAATTCACCCCTCCACTTT
TRBJ2-5,TRBV27,-,-,CASSSKSAQETQYF,TGTGCCAGCAGTTCCAAGAGCGCCCAAGAGACCCAGTACTTC
TRBJ1-2,TRBV6-5,-,TRBD1,CASIPGQGGGGYTF,TGTGCCAGCATCCCGGGACAGGGGGGCGGTGGCTACACCTTC
TRBJ2-1,TRBV11-2,-,-,CASSLGLPPFYNEQFF,TGTGCCAGCAGCTTGGGACTCCCCCCCTTCTACAATGAGCAGTTCTTC
TRBJ2-5,TRBV29-1,once,TRBD1,CSVETGVGTQYF,TGCAGCGTAGAGACAGGGGTTGGGACCCAGTACTTC
TRBJ1-6,TRBV6-5,-,-,CASKSTGSGNSPLHF,TGTGCCAGCAAATCGACAGGTTCAGGCAATTCACCCCTCCACTTT